Shown below are 21 T cell receptor beta chains from a single sample sequenced in a study of CD8 T cells in Susac syndrome. The RNA input was 0.5 to 1 ug, and it was reverse transcribed with random hexamers. Via MiXCR, TCRdb re-called the immunoSEQ multiplex PCR reads, giving one row per CDR3 protein. The sample shows some 150,000 distinct CDR3 sequences, roughly 95% of them seen only once. Sequences were obtained from CD8+ T cells from PBMCs. These receptors were obtained from a human donor with multiple sclerosis.

This sequence joins TRBV5-1 and TRBJ1-2, with 7 bases aligning to TRBD1. The length of the CDR3 is 14 residues. V shed 3 bases, J shed 0 bases, and the junction held 2 bases outside the gene matches. Germline V lookup: CDR1 SGHRS, CDR2 YFSETQ. In DNA, the CDR3 is TGCGCCAGCAGCTGGGACAGCCCTAACTATGGCTACACCTTC. This sequence encodes CASSWDSPNYGYTF.

This chain uses TRBV6-2 or TRBV6-3 with TRBJ2-1, with 7 bases fitting TRBD2. The CDR3 runs to 15 residues. Germline values: CDR1 MNHEY, CDR2 SVGEGT. With 6 bases clipped from V and 5 bases from J, the junction kept 10 bases outside the gene matches. The CDR3 sequence is CASRLTSRRNNEQFF. The CDR3 DNA sequence: TGTGCCAGCAGATTGACTAGCCGTAGAAACAATGAGCAGTTCTTC.

The rearrangement uses TRBV29-1 and TRBJ2-1, with D possibly being TRBD1 (5 bases). The germline CDR1 and CDR2 sequences are SQVTM and ANQGSEA. The CDR3 loop spans 13 amino acids. V lost 4 bases, J lost 5 bases, and 12 bases lay in between. The CDR3 DNA reads TGCAGCGTTGTGTCAGGGCTTAACAATGAGCAGTTCTTC. Translation gives CSVVSGLNNEQFF.

The chain employs TRBV29-1 and TRBJ2-1; 8 bases are shared with TRBD2. Per germline, CDR1 SQVTM and CDR2 ANQGSEA. V was clipped by 2 bases and J by 4 bases; unmatched bases: 1. CDR3 length: 13 residues. CDR3 coding DNA: TGCAGCGTTGAAAGCGGGGGTTACAATGAGCAGTTCTTC. Its translation is CSVESGGYNEQFF.

This chain uses TRBV6-5 with TRBJ2-5; 8 bases fit TRBD1. There are 13 residues in the CDR3. Trimming took 6 bases from V and 4 from J; bases not matched to a gene: 4. Germline CDR1 MNHEY, CDR2 SVGAGI. The chain's CDR3 is CASRQGGRETQYF. CDR3 nucleotide sequence: TGTGCCAGCAGACAGGGGGGAAGAGAGACCCAGTACTTC.

The table lists this clonotype with a few counts. One end of the junction fails to match germline, which may point to a read error. CDR3 in amino acids: CASSLAAEAFF. Here the CDR3 DNA reads TGTGCCAGCAGTTTAGCGGCTGAAGCTTTCTTT. The rearrangement links TRBV5-1 to TRBJ1-1; D unclear. This CDR3 is built from 11 residues. The germline gives CDR1 SGHRS, CDR2 YFSETQ.

V usage is TRBV20-1 and J usage is TRBJ2-7, with 10 bases aligning to TRBD1. The CDR3 length is 15 residues. The trim removed 3 bases at V and 2 bases at J, leaving 7 bases unmatched. Germline CDR1 is DFQATT and CDR2 is SNEGSKA (reference sequence). The CDR3 region has the DNA TGCAGTGCTAGCTACACCGGGACAGGGGCCTACGAGCAGTACTTC. Its translation is CSASYTGTGAYEQYF.

The chain employs TRBV2 and TRBJ2-3, with D hard to call. Trimming removed 1 base from V and 2 bases from J, with 7 bases in between. Germline V CDR1 and CDR2: SNHLY, FYNNEI. The CDR3 has 14 amino acids. Here the CDR3 reads CASSEVADTDTQYF. DNA of the CDR3: TGTGCCAGCAGTGAAGTGGCGGACACAGATACGCAGTATTTT.

The chain combines TRBV29-1 with TRBJ2-5; weak D call: TRBD2 (7 bases). CDR3 length: 14 amino acids. V was cut by 5 bases and J by 1 base, with 14 bases left in between. The germline gives CDR1 SQVTM, CDR2 ANQGSEA. CDR3 residues: CSVPLGGAQETQYF. CDR3 DNA: TGCAGCGTTCCCCTAGGGGGGGCCCAAGAGACCCAGTACTTC.

DNA of the CDR3: TGTGCCAGTGAGGAATACAATGAGCAGTTCTTC. Encoded protein: CASEEYNEQFF. The chain is built from TRBV19 and TRBJ2-1; D gene ambiguous. CDR3 length equals 11 residues. The ends were cut back, 8 bases at V and 4 bases at J, with 6 bases in the middle. Per the germline V gene, CDR1 is LNHDA and CDR2 is SQIVND (reference sequence).

This rearrangement joins TRBV6-5 to TRBJ1-1, with TRBD1 matching over 7 bases. The CDR3 loop spans 14 amino acids. CDR1 and CDR2 from the germline V gene are MNHEY and SVGAGI. V lost 5 bases and J lost 4; bases outside the gene matches: 7. CDR3 sequence (DNA): TGTGCCAGCAGTGTAGGACAGGCAGTCACTGAAGCTTTCTTT. Its translation is CASSVGQAVTEAFF.

CDR3 sequence reads: CASSVDEGGYGYTF. The DNA for the CDR3 is TGTGCCAGCAGCGTAGACGAGGGCGGCTATGGCTACACCTTC. The chain employs TRBV9 and TRBJ1-2; D call uncertain. The CDR3 runs to 14 residues. Between the trimmed V and J ends, which lost 0 bases and 4 bases, there was a span of 10 bases. Germline-derived CDR1 and CDR2 are SGDLS and YYNGEE.

Here the CDR3 DNA reads TGCGCCAGCAGTCAAGACAGGAACACCGGGGAGCTGTTTTTT. Translated, it gives CASSQDRNTGELFF. The gene calls are TRBV23-1 and TRBJ2-2; D is possibly TRBD1 (5 bases). TRBV23-1 is recorded as an ORF, its role being uncertain. The CDR3 extends over 14 amino acids. Trimming took off 2 bases at V and 1 base at J, with 5 bases between the two ends.

The gene calls are TRBV29-1 and TRBJ2-3; D is perhaps TRBD2 (6 bases). The germline gives CDR1 SQVTM, CDR2 ANQGSEA. The CDR3 runs 14 residues. Trimming stripped 6 bases from V and 6 bases from J, with 19 bases between. CDR3 DNA sequence: TGCAGCGTGGGAGGCGGAGGGGCTGGGGATACGCAGTATTTT. Translation: CSVGGGGAGDTQYF.

V usage is TRBV7-9 and J usage is TRBJ2-5; 7 bases align to TRBD1. CDR3 length: 15 amino acids. The germline V gene has CDR1 SEHNR and CDR2 FQNEAQ (reference sequence). Losses at the gene ends were 4 bases for V and 1 base for J; bases not matched to a gene: 6. DNA for the CDR3: TGTGCCAGCAGCTCAGCACAGGGGATCCAAGAGACCCAGTACTTC. Translating gives CASSSAQGIQETQYF.

The rearrangement links TRBV12-3 or TRBV12-4 to TRBJ1-2; tentative D call: TRBD1 (5 bases). CDR3 length: 13 amino acids. Trimming took off 3 bases at V and 6 bases at J, with 11 bases between the two ends. In nucleotides, the CDR3 is TGTGCCAGCAGTTTTAATCCCAGGGATGGCTACACCTTC. Encoded protein: CASSFNPRDGYTF.

The rearrangement joins TRBV7-9 to TRBJ1-6, with no clear D. V was trimmed by 4 bases and J by 13 bases, leaving 11 bases between them. The germline V gene encodes CDR1 SEHNR and CDR2 FQNEAQ (reference sequence). The CDR3 length is 12 residues. CDR3: CASSYTPGPLHF. As DNA, the CDR3 is TGTGCCAGCAGCTATACCCCGGGGCCCCTCCACTTT.

This chain connects TRBV12-3 or TRBV12-4 to TRBJ1-1, with D possibly TRBD1 on 6 matching bases. V lost 3 bases, J lost 4 bases, and 12 bases lay in between. The length of the CDR3 is 14 residues. In nucleotides, the CDR3 is TGTGCCAGCAGTTTGGGGGCAGGGAGCACTGAAGCTTTCTTT. It yields the protein CASSLGAGSTEAFF.

The chain is built from TRBV12-3 or TRBV12-4 and TRBJ1-2; D is perhaps TRBD1 (5 bases). This CDR3 has 13 amino acids. Trimming took off 2 bases at V and 6 bases at J, with 10 bases between the two ends. This CDR3 reads CASSLSGNHGYTF. Written as DNA, the CDR3 is TGTGCCAGCAGTTTATCAGGGAATCATGGCTACACCTTC.

The rearrangement links TRBV13 to TRBJ2-3; 10 bases map to TRBD1. Germline values: CDR1 PRHDT, CDR2 FYEKMQ (reference sequence). V was clipped by 8 bases and J by 5 bases; unmatched bases: 10. CDR3 size: 15 residues. The CDR3 loop reads CASGGQGQYGDTQYF. The CDR3 nucleotides are TGTGCCAGCGGGGGACAGGGGCAGTATGGAGATACGCAGTATTTT.

CDR3 coding DNA: TGTGCCAGCAGCTTTCGGCGGGGGCCTACGTACAATGAGCAGTTCTTC. It is translated as CASSFRRGPTYNEQFF. The rearrangement joins TRBV7-2 to TRBJ2-1, with a tentative D call TRBD2 (7 bases). The CDR3 has 16 residues. The germline V and J ends were trimmed by 3 bases and 4 bases, with 16 bases remaining between them. Germline CDR1 SGHTA, CDR2 FQGNSA.